This T cell receptor (beta chain) was sequenced during a study of cytomegalovirus exposure and HLA in healthy donors. Amplification used 60 Vbeta primers and 13 Jbeta primers. The table came from immunoSEQ multiplex PCR; TCRdb's copy has only in-frame clones and leaves some out. The table shows nearly 80,000 clones, with 79% occurring only once. The CDR3 loop spans 13 amino acids. With 1 base removed from V and 2 bases from J, the gap between germline ends came to 7 bases. CDR1 SGHRS and CDR2 YFSETQ come from the germline V gene. The sample taken for sequencing was PBMCs. The TCR comes from a woman aged 40 to 50 in good health and CMV-seropositive. The gene calls are TRBV5-1 and TRBJ2-7; TRBD1 is a possible D gene (5 bases). DNA of the CDR3: TGCGCCAGCAGCTTGCCAGGGACCTACGAGCAGTACTTC. It codes for CASSLPGTYEQYF.